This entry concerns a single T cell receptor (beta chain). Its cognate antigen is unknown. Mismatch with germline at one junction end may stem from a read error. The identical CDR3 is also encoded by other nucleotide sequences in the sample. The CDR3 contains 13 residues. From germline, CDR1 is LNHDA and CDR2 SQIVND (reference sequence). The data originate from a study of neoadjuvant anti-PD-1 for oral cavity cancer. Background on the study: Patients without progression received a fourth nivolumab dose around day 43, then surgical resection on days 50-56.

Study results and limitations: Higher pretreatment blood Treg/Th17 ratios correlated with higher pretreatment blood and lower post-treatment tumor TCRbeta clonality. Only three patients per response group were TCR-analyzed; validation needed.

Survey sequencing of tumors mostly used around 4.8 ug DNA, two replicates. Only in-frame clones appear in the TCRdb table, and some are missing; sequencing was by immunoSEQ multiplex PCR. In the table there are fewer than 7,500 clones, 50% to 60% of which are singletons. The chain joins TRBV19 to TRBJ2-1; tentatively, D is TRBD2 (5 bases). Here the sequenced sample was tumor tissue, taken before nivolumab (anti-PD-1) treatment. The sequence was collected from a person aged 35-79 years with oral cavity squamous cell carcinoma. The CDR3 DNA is TGTGCCAGTAGTATTGGCGGGTACAATGAACAGTTCTTC. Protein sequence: CASSIGGYNEQFF.